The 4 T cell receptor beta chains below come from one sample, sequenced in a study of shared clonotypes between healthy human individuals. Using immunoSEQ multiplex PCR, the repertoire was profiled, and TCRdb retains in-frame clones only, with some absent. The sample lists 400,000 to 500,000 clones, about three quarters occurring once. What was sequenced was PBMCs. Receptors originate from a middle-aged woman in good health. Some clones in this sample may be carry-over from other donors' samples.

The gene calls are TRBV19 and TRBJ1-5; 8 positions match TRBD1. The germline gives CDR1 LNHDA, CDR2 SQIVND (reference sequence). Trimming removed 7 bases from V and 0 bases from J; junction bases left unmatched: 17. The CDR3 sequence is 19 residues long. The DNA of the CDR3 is TGTGCCAGTACCCCCCTCACCGGACAGGGACTATATAGCAATCAGCCCCAGCATTTT. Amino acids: CASTPLTGQGLYSNQPQHF.

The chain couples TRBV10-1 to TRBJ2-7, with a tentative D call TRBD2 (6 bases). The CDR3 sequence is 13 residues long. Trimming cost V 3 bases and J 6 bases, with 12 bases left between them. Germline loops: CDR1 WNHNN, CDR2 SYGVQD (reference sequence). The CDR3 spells CASSDSGSAEQYF. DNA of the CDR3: TGCGCCAGCAGTGACTCCGGGAGTGCCGAGCAGTACTTC.

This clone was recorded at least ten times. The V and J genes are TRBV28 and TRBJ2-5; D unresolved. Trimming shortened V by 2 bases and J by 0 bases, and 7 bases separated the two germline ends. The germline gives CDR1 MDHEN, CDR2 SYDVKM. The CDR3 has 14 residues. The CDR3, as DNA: TGTGCCAGCAGTTTAGCAGAATACCAAGAGACCCAGTACTTC. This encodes CASSLAEYQETQYF.

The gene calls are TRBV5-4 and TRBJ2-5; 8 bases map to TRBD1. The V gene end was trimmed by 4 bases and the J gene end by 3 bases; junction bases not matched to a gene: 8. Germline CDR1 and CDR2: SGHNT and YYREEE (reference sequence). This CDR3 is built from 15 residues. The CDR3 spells CASSRQGQGKETQYF. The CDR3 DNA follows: TGTGCCAGCAGCCGGCAAGGACAGGGAAAAGAGACCCAGTACTTC.